This is a list of T cell receptor beta chains from one sample in a study of beta chain features in type 1 diabetes. Method: immunoSEQ multiplex PCR; TCRdb's copy keeps in-frame clones and lacks some. The repertoire consists of tens of thousands of clones, with 50% occurring once and the leading ten covering about 0.24%. Sequencing was done on a sample of stem cell memory CD4+ T cells from blood. All receptors come from a woman aged 30 to 39 in good health. The CDR3 runs from the conserved cysteine through the conserved F or W. D genes are given only for firm matches. Not every row has a clone size; where given, it reads once, few, many or a size class.

D gene	J gene	clone size	V gene	CDR3 DNA	CDR3 protein
-	TRBJ2-2	-	TRBV7-3	TGTGCCAGCAGCTTTGGACTGAACACCGGGGAGCTGTTTTTT	CASSFGLNTGELFF
-	TRBJ2-5	-	TRBV2	TGTGCCAGCAGTGAACAGTCGGGAAGAGAGACCCAGTACTTC	CASSEQSGRETQYF
TRBD2	TRBJ2-7	-	TRBV19	TGTGCCAGTAAATTCCGAACTAGCGGGATTTACGAGCAGTACTTC	CASKFRTSGIYEQYF
-	TRBJ2-4	-	TRBV11-2	TGTGCCAGCAGCATCCGAGGGCCCCTGTACTTC	CASSIRGPLYF
TRBD2	TRBJ2-1	-	TRBV7-3	TGTGCCAGCAGTGCGGCGGGAGGGTCCTACAATGAGCAGTTCTTC	CASSAAGGSYNEQFF
TRBD1	TRBJ2-5	-	TRBV2	TGTGCCAGCAGTTCGGGACAGGGAAGGTCAGAGACCCAGTACTTC	CASSSGQGRSETQYF
TRBD1	TRBJ2-1	few	TRBV19	TGTGCCAGTAGTAAAATCGGGACAGCCTACAATGAGCAGTTCTTC	CASSKIGTAYNEQFF
-	TRBJ2-5	-	TRBV6-1	TGTGCCAGCAGTGAAAACAGGGAAGGGGGAGAGACCCAGTACTTC	CASSENREGGETQYF
-	TRBJ2-7	-	TRBV4-1	TGCGCCAGCAGCCAAGAATTAGCCACCTATGAGGGCTACGAGCAGTACTTC	CASSQELATYEGYEQYF
-	TRBJ2-3	-	TRBV27	TGTGCCAGCAGTTTATGGGGCGATACGCAGTATTTT	CASSLWGDTQYF
-	TRBJ2-4	-	TRBV19	TGTGCCAGTAGTATATCCAGGCAAAACATTCAGTACTTC	CASSISRQNIQYF
-	TRBJ2-7	-	TRBV4-2	TGTGCCAGCAGCCAAGAACCTCATAGCCCCTACGAGCAGTACTTC	CASSQEPHSPYEQYF
TRBD1	TRBJ2-2	-	TRBV18	TGTGCCAGCTCATCAGGGACAGGAAACACCGGGGAGCTGTTTTTT	CASSSGTGNTGELFF
-	TRBJ1-2	-	TRBV28	TGTGCCAGCAGTCCAGGCGACAGCAAGGCGGATGGCTACACCTTC	CASSPGDSKADGYTF
-	TRBJ2-7	-	TRBV7-2	TGTGCCAGCAGCTTATCGCCAGGGTCGGGTGAGCAGTACTTC	CASSLSPGSGEQYF
-	TRBJ1-1	few	TRBV7-3	TGTGCCAGCAGCTTAAACAAGGACAGAGAAGCTTTCTTT	CASSLNKDREAFF
-	TRBJ2-7	-	TRBV2	TGTGCCAGCAGTGAAGACAGGGACTACGAGCAGTACTTC	CASSEDRDYEQYF
TRBD1	TRBJ1-3	-	TRBV30	TGTGCCTGGGACCGGGACAGGGGTGGAAACACCATATATTTT	CAWDRDRGGNTIYF
TRBD1	TRBJ2-5	-	TRBV7-2	TGTGCCAGCAGCTTAGGGTGGCAGGGGGCGCGAGAGACCCAGTACTTC	CASSLGWQGARETQYF
TRBD2	TRBJ2-1	-	TRBV11-2	TGTGCCAGCAGCTTGGCGGGACTAGCGGGGTACAATGAGCAGTTCTTC	CASSLAGLAGYNEQFF
-	TRBJ1-2	once	TRBV7-9	TGTGCCAGCAGCTTAGACGGGGTCCGCTATGGCTACACCTTC	CASSLDGVRYGYTF
TRBD2	TRBJ2-4	few	TRBV19	TGTGCCAGTAGTATAGAGGTCGGTAGCGGGAGGAACTTC	CASSIEVGSGRNF
-	TRBJ2-7	-	TRBV4-1	TGCGCCAGCAGCCATCTACAGGGCGCGGTTTACGAGCAGTACTTC	CASSHLQGAVYEQYF
-	TRBJ2-5	-	TRBV13	TGTGCCAGCAGCCCTCTCGGGGAGACCCAGTACTTC	CASSPLGETQYF
-	TRBJ2-4	few	TRBV7-9	TGTGCCAGCAGCCGCGGTCAGGGTCGGGCCAAAAACATTCAGTACTTC	CASSRGQGRAKNIQYF
-	TRBJ2-7	-	TRBV28	TGTGCCAGCAGCAACAGGGCCGGGTACGAGCAGTACTTC	CASSNRAGYEQYF
TRBD2	TRBJ2-2	-	TRBV19	TGTGCCAGTAACGTACTAGCGGGAGGGCCAACCGGGGAGCTGTTTTTT	CASNVLAGGPTGELFF
-	TRBJ2-2	-	TRBV18	TGTGCCAGCTCACCACCAGAGGGAATGAGGACCGGGGAGCTGTTTTTT	CASSPPEGMRTGELFF
-	TRBJ1-5	-	TRBV30	TGTGCCTGGAGTGTAGGGGCGTATAGCAATCAGCCCCAGCATTTT	CAWSVGAYSNQPQHF
TRBD1	TRBJ1-6	-	TRBV14	TGTGCCAGCAGCGTTCGACAGGGGGCTTTCGCACCCCTCCACTTT	CASSVRQGAFAPLHF
TRBD2	TRBJ2-7	-	TRBV11-2	TGTGCCAGCAGCTCCCCCGGGACTAGCGTCTACGAGCAGTACTTC	CASSSPGTSVYEQYF
TRBD1	TRBJ2-7	-	TRBV7-2	TGTGCCAGCAAGCGGGGACAGGGGCTCCACGAGCAGTACTTC	CASKRGQGLHEQYF
TRBD1	TRBJ2-7	-	TRBV15	TGTGCCACCAGCAGAGACGTAGACAGGGGGCTCTACGAGCAGTACTTC	CATSRDVDRGLYEQYF
TRBD1	TRBJ1-2	-	TRBV2	TGTGCCAGCAGTGCGCCAGGGGGTGGCCACTATGGCTACACCTTC	CASSAPGGGHYGYTF
TRBD1	TRBJ2-5	few	TRBV7-2	TGTGCCAGCAGCTCCGACAGGGGGGAGGAGACCCAGTACTTC	CASSSDRGEETQYF
TRBD2	TRBJ2-7	-	TRBV19	TGTGCCAGTAGTATAGGAGGCGGGAGAACCAACTACGAGCAGTACTTC	CASSIGGGRTNYEQYF
TRBD1	TRBJ2-5	-	TRBV7-2	TGTGCCAGCAGCTTAGGAGCCGGGACAGGGGGAAAAGAGACCCAGTACTTC	CASSLGAGTGGKETQYF
TRBD1	TRBJ2-7	-	TRBV7-9	TGTGCCAGCAGCTTAGGGGAGCGACAGGGTTTGTTC	CASSLGERQGLF
-	TRBJ2-1	few	TRBV5-4	TGTGCCAGCAGCCCTAATTCGGGGGAGGAGCAGTTCTTC	CASSPNSGEEQFF
-	TRBJ2-3	-	TRBV4-3	TGCGCCAGCAGCCCCCGCTTCGGCGGAGACACAGATACGCAGTATTTT	CASSPRFGGDTDTQYF
-	TRBJ2-1	-	TRBV9	TGTGCCAGCAGCGTAGAGGGCAGGGGCTCCTACAATGAGCAGTTCTTC	CASSVEGRGSYNEQFF
-	TRBJ1-3	-	TRBV19	TGTGCCAGTAGACGGAGCGACTTCTCTGGAAACACCATATATTTT	CASRRSDFSGNTIYF
-	TRBJ2-3	-	TRBV7-8	TGTGCCAGCAGCAGAGCAGGAGATACGCAGTATTTT	CASSRAGDTQYF
TRBD2	TRBJ2-1	-	TRBV19	TGTGCCAGTGGGACTAGGTACTACAATGAGCAGTTCTTC	CASGTRYYNEQFF
-	TRBJ2-1	-	TRBV30	TGTGCCTGGAGTTTCAGCGGCTCCTACAATGAGCAGTTCTTC	CAWSFSGSYNEQFF
TRBD1	TRBJ1-2	-	TRBV28	TGTGCCAGCAGTCCCGTGGGACAGGTTAACTATGGCTACACCTTC	CASSPVGQVNYGYTF
-	TRBJ1-4	-	TRBV19	TGTGCCAGTAGCTTCACGGTAACTAATGAAAAACTGTTTTTT	CASSFTVTNEKLFF
TRBD2	TRBJ2-7	-	TRBV11-2	TGTGCCAGCAGCCTAATGGGACTAGCGGTCGAGCAGTACTTC	CASSLMGLAVEQYF
-	TRBJ2-5	-	TRBV7-6	TGTGCCAGCAGCTTAGTTCAGGGTTATGAGACCCAGTACTTC	CASSLVQGYETQYF
-	TRBJ1-1	-	TRBV6-4	TGTGCCAGCAGTGACTCGAGGTCCACTGAAGCTTTCTTT	CASSDSRSTEAFF
-	TRBJ2-1	-	TRBV30	TGTGCCTGGAGTCCCAGATACAATGAGCAGTTCTTC	CAWSPRYNEQFF
-	TRBJ1-3	-	TRBV28	TGTGCCACCCTCCGCCAGGGAGGCGGAAACACCATATATTTT	CATLRQGGGNTIYF